One sample yielded the 25 T cell receptor beta chains listed below, sequenced in a study of spatial heterogeneity in lung cancer. Time point in this sample: sample taken at primary tumor resection. Whole RNA was taken from tumor, nontumor lung or frozen PBMC; it was then sequenced unsorted. Using its own MiXCR run on the 5' RACE reads, TCRdb lists one record per CDR3 protein. This sample carries under 75,000 distinct CDR3 sequences, 10% to 15% of them seen once, and the ten largest clones take over 5.5%. Sequenced here: PBMCs, sampled at surgery. These receptors all come from a male donor with early-stage non-small cell lung cancer.

In its sample, this clonotype was seen a few times. The chain is built from TRBV7-9 and TRBJ1-1; D remains unclear. CDR1 is SEHNR and CDR2 is FQNEAQ in the germline V gene (reference sequence). This CDR3 region has 12 residues. The V and J ends lost 0 bases and 8 bases respectively, with 7 bases between them. The CDR3 nucleotides read TGTGCCAGCAGCTTAGCTAAAGGGGAAGCTTTCTTT. It is translated as CASSLAKGEAFF.

This clonotype was picked up a small number of times. This chain connects TRBV19 to TRBJ1-2; 7 bases map to TRBD1. V was clipped by 4 bases and J by 5 bases; unmatched bases: 13. Germline V gene lookup returns CDR1 LNHDA and CDR2 SQIVND (reference sequence). CDR3 size: 16 residues. The CDR3 region is CASSTPAGQLIYGYTF. Written as DNA, the CDR3 is TGTGCCAGTAGTACTCCCGCGGGACAGCTGATATATGGCTACACCTTC.

The rearrangement joins TRBV29-1 to TRBJ1-1; D not certain. The CDR3 covers 13 residues. Trimming stripped 5 bases from V and 0 bases from J, with 10 bases between. CDR1 SQVTM and CDR2 ANQGSEA come from the germline V gene. CDR3 loop: CSVCESLNTEAFF. DNA for the CDR3: TGCAGCGTTTGCGAGAGCCTGAACACTGAAGCTTTCTTT.

This clonotype was picked up a small number of times. The chain links TRBV7-6 to TRBJ2-5, with D maybe TRBD1 (6 bases). Trimming removed 5 bases at V and 5 bases at J, with 15 bases between. In germline, CDR1 is SGHVS, CDR2 FNYEAQ. The CDR3 is 14 residues long. The CDR3 loop is CASSLAFTGETQYF. The DNA for the CDR3 is TGTGCCAGCAGCCTCGCCTTTACAGGGGAGACCCAGTACTTC. Filled out from reference TRBV7-6 and TRBJ2-5, the complete variable domain reads GAGVSQSPRYKVTKRGQDVALRCDPISGHVSLYWYRQALGQGPEFLTYFNYEAQQDKSGLPNDRFSAERPEGSISTLTIQRTEQRDSAMYRCASSLAFTGETQYFGPGTRLLVL.

This clonotype was seen more than once but under ten times. V is TRBV2 and J is TRBJ2-1; the match to TRBD2 covers 10 bases. The V segment lost 6 bases and the J segment 0 bases; nucleotides outside the gene matches: 11. The germline V gene encodes CDR1 SNHLY and CDR2 FYNNEI. The CDR3 spans 18 residues. In DNA form, the CDR3 reads TGTGCCAGCAGCGTTACTAGCGGGGACTTTAGCTCCTACAATGAGCAGTTCTTC. Amino acid sequence: CASSVTSGDFSSYNEQFF.

This clonotype showed up just a few times. The genes are TRBV10-1 and TRBJ2-7, with 8 bases identical to TRBD2. The CDR3 consists of 13 residues. V was pared by 6 bases and J by 6 bases, with 7 bases of the junction left unmatched. CDR1 is WNHNN, CDR2 SYGVQD, per germline (reference sequence). The CDR3 sequence: CASRESGSGEQYF. CDR3 nucleotide sequence: TGCGCCAGCAGGGAAAGCGGGAGTGGCGAGCAGTACTTC.

The CDR3 loop reads CASSLTDTLNEQYF. Written as DNA, the CDR3 is TGCGCCAGCAGCTTGACAGACACCCTGAATGAGCAGTACTTC. The chain recombines TRBV5-1 with TRBJ2-7; D ambiguous. V shed 1 base and J shed 7 bases, with 15 bases lying between them. Germline-derived CDR1 and CDR2 are SGHRS and YFSETQ. The CDR3 covers 14 residues.

This rearrangement joins TRBV29-1 to TRBJ2-3; D is perhaps TRBD1 (6 bases). Trimming removed 4 bases at V and 5 bases at J, with 10 bases between. The CDR3 loop spans 12 amino acids. CDR1 is SQVTM, CDR2 ANQGSEA, per germline. CDR3 sequence: CSVGQTGDTQYF. CDR3 nucleotides: TGCAGCGTTGGACAGACAGGAGATACGCAGTATTTT.

V and J are TRBV3-1 and TRBJ2-7, with a weak D call TRBD2 (5 bases). There are 13 residues in the CDR3. Germline V CDR1 and CDR2: LGHDT, YNNKEL (reference sequence). Trimming pared 1 base from V and 6 bases from J, leaving 10 bases between. The CDR3: CASSQGGSGEQYF. CDR3 DNA: TGTGCCAGCAGCCAAGGAGGAAGCGGCGAGCAGTACTTC.

In this sample, this clonotype turned up many times. The rearrangement links TRBV6-5 to TRBJ2-1; 10 bases align to TRBD1. Germline CDR1 is MNHEY and CDR2 is SVGAGI. The CDR3 has 16 amino acids. Losses at the gene ends were 6 bases for V and 8 bases for J; bases not matched to a gene: 13. CDR3 in amino acids: CASRRGRGTGDDEQFF. DNA of the CDR3: TGTGCCAGCAGACGGGGCCGCGGGACAGGGGATGATGAGCAGTTCTTC.

The CDR3 reads CSAREGSYEQYF. The CDR3 nucleotides read TGCAGTGCTAGAGAGGGCAGTTACGAGCAGTACTTC. The chain has TRBV20-1 and TRBJ2-7; no firm D call. This CDR3 has 12 amino acids. Trimming took off 0 bases at V and 4 bases at J, with 7 bases between the two ends. CDR1 and CDR2 from the germline V gene are DFQATT and SNEGSKA (reference sequence).

The V gene is TRBV20-1, the J gene TRBJ1-4; maybe TRBD1 (6 bases). V lost 1 base and J lost 7, with 25 bases in between. Germline CDR1 and CDR2: DFQATT and SNEGSKA (reference sequence). CDR3 length: 18 amino acids. The CDR3 DNA reads as TGCAGTGCTAGAGCCCCCGAAGGCGAGGGGGAAGGGGGTGAAAAACTGTTTTTT. This codes for CSARAPEGEGEGGEKLFF.

This clonotype was counted between two and nine times. The rearrangement uses TRBV5-1 and TRBJ2-3; no clear D gene. This CDR3 region has 14 residues. Trimming shortened V by 0 bases and J by 1 base, and 6 bases separated the two germline ends. CDR1 SGHRS and CDR2 YFSETQ come from the germline V gene. The CDR3 DNA sequence: TGCGCCAGCAGCTTGGGGCTGGGCACAGATACGCAGTATTTT. It translates to CASSLGLGTDTQYF. The full variable domain, its missing parts supplied by reference TRBV5-1 and TRBJ2-3, is KAGVTQTPRYLIKTRGQQVTLSCSPISGHRSVSWYQQTPGQGLQFLFEYFSETQRNKGNFPGRFSGRQFSNSRSEMNVSTLELGDSALYLCASSLGLGTDTQYFGPGTRLTVL.

This clonotype was counted many times. This sequence joins TRBV6-6 and TRBJ1-2; D perhaps matches TRBD1 (5 bases). CDR3 length: 15 residues. The V end was cut by 2 bases, the J end by 0 bases, with 10 bases between. CDR1 is MNHNY, CDR2 SVGAGI, per germline (reference sequence). CDR3 bases: TGTGCCAGCAGTTACGAAGGGGATTCTAACTATGGCTACACCTTC. Amino acids: CASSYEGDSNYGYTF.

This clonotype was counted at least ten times. This chain uses TRBV7-3 with TRBJ1-1; D is uncertain. The CDR3 runs 15 residues. Germline lookup yields CDR1 SGHTA and CDR2 FQGTGA. V was clipped by 1 base and J by 4 bases, with 13 bases between them. CDR3 coding DNA: TGTGCCAGCAGCTTAAGATCAGCGAGTAGCACTGAAGCTTTCTTT. The encoded protein is CASSLRSASSTEAFF.

The chain couples TRBV12-5 to TRBJ1-1; D is ambiguous. Trimming cost V 7 bases and J 4 bases, with 16 bases left between them. Germline CDR1 is LGHNT and CDR2 is FRNRAP. This CDR3 contains 14 residues. The CDR3 DNA is TGTGCTAGTGCCCGGTACTCCAAGGGCACTGAAGCTTTCTTT. This translates into CASARYSKGTEAFF.

At least ten counts were recorded for this clonotype. CDR3 residues: CASSETGTGKKLFF. The CDR3 DNA follows: TGTGCCAGCAGTGAAACAGGGACAGGGAAAAAACTGTTTTTT. The chain recombines TRBV6-1 with TRBJ1-4, with TRBD1 matching over 9 bases. J lost 9 bases, V lost 2 bases, and 4 bases had no gene match. The CDR3 contains 14 residues. The germline V gene encodes CDR1 MNHNS and CDR2 SASEGT.

This clonotype came up a few times. The CDR3 sequence: CASSYGLAGQETQYF. CDR3 nucleotides: TGTGCCAGCAGCTACGGACTAGCGGGACAAGAGACCCAGTACTTC. The chain joins TRBV7-2 to TRBJ2-5, with 12 bases identical to TRBD2. The CDR3 extends over 15 amino acids. V shed 4 bases and J 2 bases; nucleotides not matched to a gene: 2. The V gene's germline CDR1 is SGHTA and CDR2 FQGNSA. The entire variable domain, with the rest obtained from reference TRBV7-2 and TRBJ2-5, is as follows: GAGVSQSPSNKVTEKGKDVELRCDPISGHTALYWYRQSLGQGLEFLIYFQGNSAPDKSGLPSDRFSAERTGGSVSTLTIQRTQQEDSAVYLCASSYGLAGQETQYFGPGTRLLVL.

This clonotype was seen ten or more times. This chain links TRBV11-3 with TRBJ2-1; D might be TRBD2 (6 bases). Germline V gives CDR1 SGHNT, CDR2 YENEEA. There are 14 residues in the CDR3. V was trimmed by 5 bases and J by 0 bases, leaving 8 bases between them. The CDR3: CASSRDFSYNEQFF. The DNA for the CDR3 is TGTGCCAGCAGCAGGGACTTCTCCTACAATGAGCAGTTCTTC.

Within the sample, this clonotype is medium-sized. The chain is built from TRBV4-3 and TRBJ2-1, with 7 nucleotides matching TRBD1. The CDR3 is made up of 17 amino acids. V trimming: 4 bases; J trimming: 4 bases; junction bases outside the gene matches: 13. From germline, CDR1 is LGHNA and CDR2 YSLEER. Here the CDR3 DNA reads TGCGCCAGCAGCCCCTCCGGGACAGAATCCGCGTACAATGAGCAGTTCTTC. The encoded protein is CASSPSGTESAYNEQFF.

The gene calls are TRBV5-1 and TRBJ2-3; 9 positions match TRBD1. V lost 0 bases to trimming and J lost 5 bases; unmatched junction nucleotides: 4. Per the germline V gene, CDR1 is SGHRS and CDR2 is YFSETQ. The CDR3 is made up of 15 amino acids. CDR3 DNA: TGCGCCAGCAGCTTGGGGACAGGGGTGGAAGATACGCAGTATTTT. Residues: CASSLGTGVEDTQYF.

This clonotype occurred many times. In DNA, the CDR3 is TGTGCCAGCAGCCAGGGACTAGCGTACAATGAGCAGTTCTTC. Protein: CASSQGLAYNEQFF. The chain uses TRBV4-2 and TRBJ2-1; 10 bases line up with TRBD2. V lost 3 bases, J lost 4 bases, and 0 bases stayed unmatched. In germline, CDR1 is LGHNA, CDR2 YNFKEQ. This CDR3 has 14 residues.

The sample holds a few counts of this clonotype. The V call is TRBV5-4, the J call TRBJ2-2; 9 positions match TRBD1. The CDR3 length is 14 residues. J lost 5 bases, V lost 6 bases, and 5 bases had no gene match. CDR1 and CDR2 from the germline V gene are SGHNT and YYREEE (reference sequence). CDR3 DNA sequence: TGTGCCAGCAAGAGACAGGGGGAAACCGGGGAGCTGTTTTTT. It translates to CASKRQGETGELFF.

This clonotype was counted a few times. Being one base from a much bigger clone, this may be a read error. The chain uses TRBV30 and TRBJ2-7, with D perhaps matching TRBD1 or TRBD2 (5 bases each). CDR1 GTSNPN and CDR2 SVGIG come from the germline V gene (reference sequence). The CDR3 has 12 residues. The CDR3 spells CAWSEGTGEQHF. The CDR3 DNA is TGTGCCTGGAGTGAAGGGACGGGCGAGCAGCACTTC.

This clonotype was counted ten times or more. The chain joins TRBV7-9 to TRBJ2-1; possible D gene TRBD1, 6 bases. The CDR3 extends over 14 amino acids. Germline V gene lookup returns CDR1 SEHNR and CDR2 FQNEAQ (reference sequence). V was pared by 8 bases and J by 6 bases, with 17 bases between. The DNA for the CDR3 is TGTGCCAGCGGACACAGGGACACCCCCAATGAGCAGTTCTTC. Translating it yields CASGHRDTPNEQFF.